Each of the 14 T cell receptor beta chains below was sequenced from the same sample in a study of T cell changes during pregnancy in multiple sclerosis. Sequencing was performed with immunoSEQ multiplex PCR; in TCRdb, only in-frame clones are kept and a portion is missing. Of tens of thousands of clones listed, around nine tenths are singletons. The source was CD4+ T cells from peripheral blood mononuclear cells, collected in the second trimester of pregnancy. Source of these receptors: a female donor with multiple sclerosis, enrolled in a pregnancy study.

In its sample, this clone was seen once. The V and J genes are TRBV7-9 and TRBJ2-3; no reliable D call. Trimming shortened V by 1 base and J by 5 bases, and 4 bases separated the two germline ends. Germline V gene sequence: CDR1 SEHNR, CDR2 FQNEAQ (reference sequence). The CDR3 contains 12 residues. In DNA, the CDR3 is TGTGCCAGCAGCTTAGTTATAGATACGCAGTATTTT. As protein: CASSLVIDTQYF.

The chain is built from TRBV19 and TRBJ1-5, with 7 nucleotides matching TRBD1. The germline V gene has CDR1 LNHDA and CDR2 SQIVND (reference sequence). The CDR3 extends over 13 amino acids. The V and J ends lost 5 bases and 10 bases, in that order; junction bases with no gene match: 8. The CDR3 DNA reads TGTGCCAGTAGTGCCGACAGGGTACTCCCCCAGCATTTT. Its translation: CASSADRVLPQHF.

This chain uses TRBV6-5 with TRBJ1-1; D ambiguous. Germline CDR1 and CDR2: MNHEY and SVGAGI. Between the trimmed V and J ends, which lost 1 base and 9 bases, there was a span of 12 bases. This CDR3 contains 13 residues. The CDR3 bases are TGTGCCAGCAGTTACTTACCAGCCAGGAAAGCTTTCTTT. Protein: CASSYLPARKAFF.

CDR3 sequence: CASRGGTGNNQPQHF. In nucleotides, the CDR3 is TGTGCCAGCAGAGGGGGGACAGGGAACAATCAGCCCCAGCATTTT. This rearrangement joins TRBV27 to TRBJ1-5, with TRBD1 matching 9 bases. Germline V gene sequence: CDR1 MNHEY, CDR2 SMNVEV (reference sequence). Trimming removed 6 bases from V and 3 bases from J; junction bases left unmatched: 6. This CDR3 is built from 15 residues.

V gene TRBV13 combines with J gene TRBJ2-3; 10 nucleotides line up with TRBD2. Germline-derived CDR1 and CDR2 are PRHDT and FYEKMQ (reference sequence). V lost 3 bases to trimming and J lost 4 bases; unmatched junction nucleotides: 10. The CDR3 is 17 residues long. CDR3 residues: CASSLGARAGGPDTQYF. The CDR3 region has the DNA TGTGCCAGCAGCTTGGGTGCGAGAGCGGGAGGGCCAGATACGCAGTATTTT.

The J gene is TRBJ1-4, the V gene TRBV5-1; D uncertain. CDR3 length equals 15 residues. Germline values: CDR1 SGHRS, CDR2 YFSETQ. The germline V and J ends were trimmed by 4 bases and 5 bases, with 15 bases remaining between them. In nucleotides, the CDR3 is TGCGCCAGCAGCCCTGGTCGACCGGGGAATGAAAAACTGTTTTTT. Its protein is CASSPGRPGNEKLFF.

This rearrangement joins TRBV6-4 to TRBJ2-6, with a possible D match to TRBD2 (7 bases). Germline CDR1 MRHNA, CDR2 SNTAGT. The CDR3 sequence is 17 residues long. V lost 6 bases and J lost 0, with 15 bases in between. Here the CDR3 reads CASRPGGHGSGANVLTF. Here the CDR3 DNA reads TGTGCCAGCAGGCCGGGGGGACACGGCTCTGGGGCCAACGTCCTGACTTTC.

The chain recombines TRBV27 with TRBJ1-5, with a weak D call TRBD1 (6 bases). The CDR3 sequence is 13 residues long. The germline V gene encodes CDR1 MNHEY and CDR2 SMNVEV (reference sequence). Trimming took 6 bases from V and 5 from J, leaving 11 bases between them. Here the CDR3 reads CASSPDRYQPQHF. The CDR3 nucleotides read TGTGCCAGCAGCCCGGACAGATATCAGCCCCAGCATTTT.

The rearrangement joins TRBV27 to TRBJ2-1; TRBD2 might be the D (6 bases). Per germline, CDR1 MNHEY and CDR2 SMNVEV (reference sequence). Trimming took off 6 bases at V and 3 bases at J, with 12 bases between the two ends. The CDR3 totals 14 residues. The CDR3 reads CASSLGTGYNEQFF. CDR3 DNA sequence: TGTGCCAGCAGCCTCGGGACTGGCTACAATGAGCAGTTCTTC.

The chain couples TRBV7-9 to TRBJ2-7; 9 bases align to TRBD1. This CDR3 is built from 15 residues. The junction had 6 bases not matched to a gene; V was cut back by 4 bases and J by 2 bases. Per the germline V gene, CDR1 is SEHNR and CDR2 is FQNEAQ (reference sequence). The CDR3 spells CASSSAGTGTYEQYF. The CDR3 nucleotides are TGTGCCAGCAGCTCAGCCGGGACAGGGACCTACGAGCAGTACTTC. The entire variable domain, with the rest obtained from reference TRBV7-9 and TRBJ2-7, is as follows: DTGVSQNPRHKITKRGQNVTFRCDPISEHNRLYWYRQTLGQGPEFLTYFQNEAQLEKSRLLSDRFSAERPKGSFSTLEIQRTEQGDSAMYLCASSSAGTGTYEQYFGPGTRLTVT.

The sample holds one count of this clone. The chain couples TRBV7-9 to TRBJ2-1, with D possibly being TRBD2 (7 bases). The V end lost 4 bases, the J end lost 8 bases, and 18 bases lay between the germline ends. The CDR3 consists of 15 residues. Germline CDR1 is SEHNR and CDR2 is FQNEAQ (reference sequence). CDR3 coding DNA: TGTGCCAGCAGCTCGGGGGGCTTTCTCGGGGATGAGCAGTTCTTC. The encoded protein is CASSSGGFLGDEQFF.

The chain links TRBV6-5 to TRBJ2-7, with a weak D call TRBD1 (6 bases). The V gene's germline CDR1 is MNHEY and CDR2 SVGAGI. Trimming stripped 2 bases from V and 3 bases from J, with 17 bases between. The CDR3 sequence is 16 residues long. This CDR3 is CASSYDPQGTYYEQYF. CDR3 coding DNA: TGTGCCAGCAGTTACGATCCGCAGGGGACGTACTACGAGCAGTACTTC.

The gene calls are TRBV5-1 and TRBJ2-7; 9 nucleotides line up with TRBD1. V shed 0 bases and J 0 bases; nucleotides not matched to a gene: 4. The CDR3 consists of 16 residues. Germline V gene lookup returns CDR1 SGHRS and CDR2 YFSETQ. For the CDR3, the DNA is TGCGCCAGCAGCTTGGGGCTGGGACAGGGCTCCTACGAGCAGTACTTC. The encoded protein is CASSLGLGQGSYEQYF. Filled out from reference TRBV5-1 and TRBJ2-7, the complete variable domain reads KAGVTQTPRYLIKTRGQQVTLSCSPISGHRSVSWYQQTPGQGLQFLFEYFSETQRNKGNFPGRFSGRQFSNSRSEMNVSTLELGDSALYLCASSLGLGQGSYEQYFGPGTRLTVT.

This sequence joins TRBV4-1 and TRBJ2-3; 11 nucleotides line up with TRBD2. The CDR3 covers 17 residues. Germline loops: CDR1 MGHRA, CDR2 YSYEKL. The ends lost 1 base at V and 5 bases at J; junction bases unmatched: 8. The DNA for the CDR3 is TGCGCCAGCAGCCAAGGTCATAGCGGGGGGGCCGGAGATACGCAGTATTTT. It encodes CASSQGHSGGAGDTQYF.